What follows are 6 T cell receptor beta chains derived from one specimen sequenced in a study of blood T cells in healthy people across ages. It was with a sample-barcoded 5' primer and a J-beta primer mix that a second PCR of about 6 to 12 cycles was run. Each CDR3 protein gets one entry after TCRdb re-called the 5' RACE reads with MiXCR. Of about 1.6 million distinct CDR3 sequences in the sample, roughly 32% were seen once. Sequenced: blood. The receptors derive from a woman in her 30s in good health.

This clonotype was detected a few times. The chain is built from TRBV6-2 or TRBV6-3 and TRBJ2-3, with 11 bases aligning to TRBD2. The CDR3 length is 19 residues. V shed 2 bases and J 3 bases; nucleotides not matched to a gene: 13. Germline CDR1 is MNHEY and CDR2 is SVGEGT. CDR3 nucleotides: TGTGCCAGCAGTTACGCCCCACATACTAGCGGGGGCGATACAGATACGCAGTATTTT. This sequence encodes CASSYAPHTSGGDTDTQYF.

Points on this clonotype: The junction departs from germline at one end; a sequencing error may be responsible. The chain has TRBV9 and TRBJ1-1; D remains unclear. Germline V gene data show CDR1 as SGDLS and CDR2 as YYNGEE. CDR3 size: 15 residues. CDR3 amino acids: CACSPHSGMNTEAFF. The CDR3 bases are TGTGCCTGCAGCCCTCATTCTGGGATGAACACTGAAGCTTTCTTT.

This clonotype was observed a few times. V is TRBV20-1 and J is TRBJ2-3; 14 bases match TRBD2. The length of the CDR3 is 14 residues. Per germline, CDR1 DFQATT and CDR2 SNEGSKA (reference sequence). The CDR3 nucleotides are TGCAAACCGACTAGCGGGAGGGAGTCAGATACGCAGTATTTT. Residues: CKPTSGRESDTQYF.

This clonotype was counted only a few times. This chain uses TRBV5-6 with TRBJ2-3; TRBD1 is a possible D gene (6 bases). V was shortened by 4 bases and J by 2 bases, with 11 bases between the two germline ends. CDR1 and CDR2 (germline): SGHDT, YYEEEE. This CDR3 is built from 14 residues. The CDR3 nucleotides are TGTGCCAGCAGCCCCTGGACAGACACAGATACGCAGTATTTT. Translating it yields CASSPWTDTDTQYF.

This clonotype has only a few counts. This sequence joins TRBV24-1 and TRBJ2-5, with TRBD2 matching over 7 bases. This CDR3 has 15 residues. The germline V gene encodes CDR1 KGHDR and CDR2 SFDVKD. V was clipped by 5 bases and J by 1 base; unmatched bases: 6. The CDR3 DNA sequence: TGTGCCACCAGTGTTTCGGCGGGAGTCCAAGAGACCCAGTACTTC. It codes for CATSVSAGVQETQYF.

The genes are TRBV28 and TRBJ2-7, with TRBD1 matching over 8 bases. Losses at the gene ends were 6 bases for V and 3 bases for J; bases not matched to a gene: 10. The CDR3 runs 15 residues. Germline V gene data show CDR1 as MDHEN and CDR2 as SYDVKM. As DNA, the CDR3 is TGTGCCAGCAGCGGCCGGGACAGGCGTCACTACGAGCAGTACTTC. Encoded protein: CASSGRDRRHYEQYF.